This entry lists 27 T cell receptor beta chains sequenced from one sample in a study of identical twins. In TCRdb, the 5' RACE reads were re-called with MiXCR into one record per CDR3 protein. Here the sample spans about 920,000 distinct CDR3 sequences, about 12% being singletons. This sample was shared with a second study, whose subject was yellow fever vaccine responses in identical twins.

Sequenced input: PBMCs. The receptors originated from a woman aged 18-29 years in good health.

This clonotype was found a few times. J is TRBJ2-2 and V is TRBV7-7, with D possibly being TRBD1 or TRBD2 (5 bases each). The CDR3 loop spans 15 amino acids. V lost 2 bases and J lost 5, with 12 bases in between. Germline lookup yields CDR1 SSHAT and CDR2 FNYEAQ (reference sequence). In DNA, the CDR3 is TGTGCCAGCAGCTTACCAGGGCCGGGGACCGGGGAGCTGTTTTTT. Its protein product is CASSLPGPGTGELFF.

This clonotype has just a few counts. V usage is TRBV2 and J usage is TRBJ2-2; the D is unclear. CDR1 SNHLY and CDR2 FYNNEI come from the germline V gene. This CDR3 contains 12 residues. With 6 bases removed from V and 4 bases from J, the gap between germline ends came to 6 bases. The CDR3 nucleotides read TGTGCCAGCAGGCAATTCACCGGGGAGCTGTTTTTT. It codes for CASRQFTGELFF.

This clonotype was seen a few times. The rearrangement uses TRBV5-1 and TRBJ2-6; D gene ambiguous. This CDR3 region has 19 residues. V was pared by 0 bases and J by 2 bases, with 18 bases between. Per germline, CDR1 SGHRS and CDR2 YFSETQ. CDR3 in DNA: TGCGCCAGCAGCTTGGCCGTTGGCAAGGCGGACGCTGGGGCCAACGTCCTGACTTTC. Translation gives CASSLAVGKADAGANVLTF.

The chain is built from TRBV18 and TRBJ2-5; tentatively, D is TRBD1 (5 bases). Trimming pared 5 bases from V and 4 bases from J, leaving 14 bases between. The CDR3 has 14 amino acids. Germline lookup yields CDR1 KGHSH and CDR2 LQKENI. The CDR3 region has the DNA TGTGCCAGCTCAGCCAGGGATCGCCGAGAGACCCAGTACTTC. This gives the protein CASSARDRRETQYF.

Of note for this clonotype: A much bigger clone sits one base away, suggesting this may be a read error. The chain employs TRBV9 and TRBJ2-7; D ambiguous. Germline lookup yields CDR1 SGDLS and CDR2 YYNGEE. The CDR3 runs 13 residues. The CDR3 is CASSVGGSYEHYF. In nucleotides, the CDR3 is TGTGCCAGCAGCGTGGGCGGTTCCTACGAGCATTACTTC.

The V call is TRBV3-1, the J call TRBJ2-3; 13 bases match TRBD2. J lost 7 bases, V lost 4 bases, and 5 bases had no gene match. Germline V gene lookup returns CDR1 LGHDT and CDR2 YNNKEL (reference sequence). This CDR3 is 15 amino acids long. This chain's CDR3 is CASSLGTSGKNTQYF. In DNA form, the CDR3 reads TGTGCCAGCAGCCTCGGGACTAGCGGGAAGAATACGCAGTATTTT.

This sequence joins TRBV9 and TRBJ2-2; TRBD2 matches 10 bases. The germline gives CDR1 SGDLS, CDR2 YYNGEE. CDR3 length: 17 residues. The V and J ends lost 2 bases and 6 bases, in that order; junction bases with no gene match: 10. The CDR3 spells CASSVTSGGAGAGELFF. CDR3 bases: TGTGCCAGCAGCGTTACCAGCGGGGGGGCCGGGGCCGGGGAGCTGTTTTTT. Looking up the rest from reference TRBV9 and TRBJ2-2 gives the full variable domain: DSGVTQTPKHLITATGQRVTLRCSPRSGDLSVYWYQQSLDQGLQFLIQYYNGEERAKGNILERFSAQQFPDLHSELNLSSLELGDSALYFCASSVTSGGAGAGELFFGEGSRLTVL.

The chain couples TRBV29-1 to TRBJ2-1; D possibly uses TRBD1 or TRBD2 (5 bases each). CDR1 and CDR2 from the germline V gene are SQVTM and ANQGSEA. This CDR3 comprises 12 residues. V lost 6 bases and J lost 12, with 18 bases in between. The CDR3 DNA reads as TGCAGCGTAACGACAGCGGAATTAGGGCAGTTCTTC. Its protein product is CSVTTAELGQFF.

This clonotype was detected ten times or more. This sequence joins TRBV20-1 and TRBJ2-2; D not certain. Germline V gene sequence: CDR1 DFQATT, CDR2 SNEGSKA (reference sequence). V was pared by 0 bases and J by 1 base, with 6 bases between. The length of the CDR3 is 14 residues. The CDR3 coding sequence is TGCAGTGCTAGAGAGCAGAAGAACACCGGGGAGCTGTTTTTT. Protein: CSAREQKNTGELFF.

Only a few counts were recorded for this clonotype. The genes are TRBV6-1 and TRBJ2-7; D gene unclear. V lost 5 bases, J lost 0 bases, and 17 bases lay in between. CDR3 length: 16 residues. Per the germline V gene, CDR1 is MNHNS and CDR2 is SASEGT. Here the CDR3 DNA reads TGTGCCAGCAGTCAGACTTTTTGGCCCCTCTCCTACGAGCAGTACTTC. The encoded protein is CASSQTFWPLSYEQYF.

The chain carries TRBV6-1 and TRBJ2-7, with 7 bases lining up with TRBD1. Looked up from germline, CDR1 is MNHNS and CDR2 is SASEGT. V lost 5 bases and J lost 3; bases outside the gene matches: 13. The CDR3 consists of 16 residues. The CDR3 spells CASSRQGQMPLYEQYV. The CDR3, as DNA: TGTGCCAGCAGTAGACAGGGCCAGATGCCTCTCTACGAGCAGTACGTC.

The chain carries TRBV24-1 and TRBJ2-1; TRBD2 matches at 9 bases. Germline CDR1 reads KGHDR; CDR2 reads SFDVKD. CDR3 length equals 16 residues. Trimming cost V 4 bases and J 2 bases; bases outside gene matches: 5. The CDR3 spells CATSDPSGRTYNEQFF. In DNA, the CDR3 is TGTGCCACCAGTGACCCCAGCGGGAGGACCTACAATGAGCAGTTCTTC.

The V and J genes are TRBV6-1 and TRBJ2-7; D may be TRBD1 or TRBD2 (5 bases each). Deletions cut 2 bases from V and 3 bases from J, with 11 bases between. The CDR3 runs to 14 residues. Germline CDR1 MNHNS, CDR2 SASEGT. The CDR3, as DNA: TGTGCCAGCAGTGAATGGGGACGGAACTACGAGCAGTACGTC. Translated: CASSEWGRNYEQYV.

This clonotype was recorded at least ten times. The chain employs TRBV2 and TRBJ1-1, with 7 bases lining up with TRBD1. Losses at the gene ends were 10 bases for V and 1 base for J; bases not matched to a gene: 6. The CDR3 contains 13 residues. CDR1 and CDR2 from the germline V gene are SNHLY and FYNNEI. The CDR3: CATQDRKNTEAFF. The DNA for the CDR3 is TGTGCCACCCAGGACAGGAAGAACACTGAAGCTTTCTTT. Based on the CDR3 plus reference TRBV2 and TRBJ1-1, the full variable domain is EPEVTQTPSHQVTQMGQEVILRCVPISNHLYFYWYRQILGQKVEFLVSFYNNEISEKSEIFDDQFSVERPDGSNFTLKIRSTKLEDSAMYFCATQDRKNTEAFFGQGTRLTVV.

This clonotype has just a few counts. The chain recombines TRBV27 with TRBJ2-2, with D unresolved. From germline, CDR1 is MNHEY and CDR2 SMNVEV (reference sequence). The CDR3 loop spans 15 amino acids. V was cut by 7 bases and J by 1 base, with 13 bases left in between. The CDR3 protein is CASKTMAVNTGELFF. In DNA, the CDR3 is TGTGCCAGCAAAACCATGGCGGTGAACACCGGGGAGCTGTTTTTT.

The V call is TRBV20-1, the J call TRBJ2-7; D call uncertain. CDR3 length: 13 amino acids. The germline CDR1 and CDR2 sequences are DFQATT and SNEGSKA (reference sequence). V was clipped by 1 base and J by 0 bases, with 7 bases between them. The CDR3 DNA reads TGCAGTGCTAGAGTGGCGGCCTCCTACGAGCAGTACTTC. It translates to CSARVAASYEQYF.

This clonotype appeared many times. The chain is built from TRBV29-1 and TRBJ2-1; D gene ambiguous. Trimming removed 6 bases from V and 9 bases from J, with 12 bases in between. Per the germline V gene, CDR1 is SQVTM and CDR2 is ANQGSEA. This CDR3 comprises 11 residues. In DNA, the CDR3 is TGCAGCGTGGTGCTAGGAGTTGAGCAGTTCTTC. This codes for CSVVLGVEQFF.

The chain couples TRBV18 to TRBJ2-7; TRBD1 matches 8 bases. The V gene end was trimmed by 3 bases and the J gene end by 2 bases; junction bases not matched to a gene: 6. Germline V gene lookup returns CDR1 KGHSH and CDR2 LQKENI. There are 15 residues in the CDR3. CDR3 DNA sequence: TGTGCCAGCTCACCTCCCGGGACAGGCGCCTACGAGCAGTACTTC. It specifies CASSPPGTGAYEQYF.

The V gene is TRBV28, the J gene TRBJ2-5, with TRBD2 matching over 7 bases. Germline V lookup: CDR1 MDHEN, CDR2 SYDVKM. This CDR3 spans 16 amino acids. The V and J ends lost 1 base and 1 base, in that order; junction bases with no gene match: 6. The CDR3 DNA sequence: TGTGCCAGCAGTTTATTTGGGGGGGATCGCCAAGAGACCCAGTACTTC. Its protein product is CASSLFGGDRQETQYF.

This clonotype was detected only a few times. This chain connects TRBV7-2 to TRBJ2-2, with a possible D match to TRBD2 (6 bases). The CDR3 runs 16 residues. V was shortened by 5 bases and J by 6 bases, with 19 bases between the two germline ends. Looked up from germline, CDR1 is SGHTA and CDR2 is FQGNSA. CDR3 nucleotide sequence: TGTGCCAGCAGCACCCGCCGGGGGATTGCGTCCGGGGAGCTGTTTTTT. Amino acids: CASSTRRGIASGELFF.

In this sample, this clonotype turned up many times. V is TRBV7-9 and J is TRBJ1-1, with TRBD1 as a possible D gene (5 bases). This CDR3 has 14 amino acids. Trimming left V 1 base short and J 4 bases short, with 10 bases between. CDR1 is SEHNR, CDR2 FQNEAQ, per germline (reference sequence). The CDR3 here is CASSLVQGITEAFF. The CDR3 DNA follows: TGTGCCAGCAGCTTAGTGCAGGGAATCACTGAAGCTTTCTTT.

The chain combines TRBV13 with TRBJ2-3; the D gene is possibly TRBD2 (5 bases). CDR1 is PRHDT and CDR2 is FYEKMQ in the germline V gene (reference sequence). This CDR3 is built from 17 residues. Trimming took 3 bases from V and 0 from J, leaving 16 bases between them. The CDR3 nucleotides are TGTGCCAGCAGCTTGACCCCTCCGGGGATTAGCACAGATACGCAGTATTTT. Amino acid sequence: CASSLTPPGISTDTQYF.

The J gene is TRBJ2-2, the V gene TRBV7-6; TRBD2 matches 8 bases. The J segment lost 4 bases and the V segment lost 3 bases, leaving 7 bases of the junction unmatched. The CDR3 has 16 amino acids. Germline values: CDR1 SGHVS, CDR2 FNYEAQ. Written as DNA, the CDR3 is TGTGCCAGCAGCTTCTCGGGAGGGCCAAGCACCGGGGAGCTGTTTTTT. Translated, it gives CASSFSGGPSTGELFF.

This chain links TRBV12-3 or TRBV12-4 with TRBJ2-7, with 9 bases aligning to TRBD2. V was pared by 2 bases and J by 4 bases, with 6 bases of the junction left unmatched. CDR3 length equals 15 residues. The CDR3 coding sequence is TGTGCCAGCAGTTTATACCTAGCGGGACGGTACGAGCAGTACTTC. Amino acids: CASSLYLAGRYEQYF.

This sequence joins TRBV28 and TRBJ1-6; D is ambiguous. Germline V gene sequence: CDR1 MDHEN, CDR2 SYDVKM. There are 15 residues in the CDR3. Trimming cost V 2 bases and J 9 bases, with 14 bases left between them. The CDR3 sequence is CASSLKRVNASPLHF. CDR3 DNA: TGTGCCAGCAGTTTAAAAAGGGTCAATGCTTCACCCCTCCACTTT.

V is TRBV7-8 and J is TRBJ2-1; D is uncertain. Per the germline V gene, CDR1 is SGHVS and CDR2 is FQNEAQ. V was pared by 6 bases and J by 5 bases, with 17 bases between. The CDR3 is 15 amino acids. In DNA form, the CDR3 reads TGTGCCAGCAGACCCGGGCTCATGACCAACAATGAGCAGTTCTTC. Amino acids: CASRPGLMTNNEQFF.

The chain has TRBV12-3 or TRBV12-4 and TRBJ2-7, with D hard to call. V was cut by 5 bases and J by 4 bases, with 9 bases left in between. This CDR3 region has 12 residues. The CDR3 loop reads CASSQTPYEQYV. In DNA, the CDR3 is TGTGCCAGCAGTCAAACCCCGTACGAGCAGTACGTC.